One and the same sample provided the 25 T cell receptor beta chains below, sequenced in a study of Ad26.COV2.S vaccination and SARS-CoV-2 variants. TCRdb's copy holds only in-frame clones and misses some; the assay was immunoSEQ multiplex PCR. The table shows 440,000 or so clones, with roughly 87% occurring only once. As to treatment: roughly 20 received Ad26.COV2.S at low or high dose, single or two shots; 5 received placebo; per-sample allocation not given. On day 63 after the first injection, vaccine and placebo recipients gave samples. Source: peripheral blood, taken in a trial of Ad26.COV2.S vaccine versus placebo. These receptor sequences come from a person between 18 and 65 years old who received the Ad26.COV2.S COVID-19 vaccine or a placebo.

This chain joins TRBV28 and TRBJ1-5, with D possibly being TRBD1 (6 bases). CDR1 and CDR2 (germline): MDHEN, SYDVKM. This CDR3 region has 15 residues. Trimming shortened V by 2 bases and J by 7 bases, and 15 bases separated the two germline ends. The CDR3 loop is CASSLKVDRGQPQHF. In DNA, the CDR3 is TGTGCCAGCAGTTTAAAGGTGGACAGAGGACAGCCCCAGCATTTT.

The gene calls are TRBV9 and TRBJ2-3; possibly TRBD1 for D (6 bases). This CDR3 comprises 16 residues. Germline V gives CDR1 SGDLS, CDR2 YYNGEE. V lost 0 bases and J 0 bases, leaving 11 bases between the germline ends. The CDR3 coding sequence is TGTGCCAGCAGCGTAGGTGGCAGGGGAAGCACAGATACGCAGTATTTT. As protein: CASSVGGRGSTDTQYF.

This chain connects TRBV4-2 to TRBJ2-2; 7 bases align to TRBD2. The junction had 9 bases not matched to a gene; V was cut back by 0 bases and J by 5 bases. The germline V gene encodes CDR1 LGHNA and CDR2 YNFKEQ. The CDR3 runs 17 residues. The CDR3 is CASSQEGTGGGTGELFF. The CDR3 nucleotides read TGTGCCAGCAGCCAAGAGGGGACGGGAGGAGGTACCGGGGAGCTGTTTTTT.

The CDR3 reads CASSSTSGANTGELFF. Written as DNA, the CDR3 is TGTGCCAGTAGTTCAACTAGCGGAGCGAACACCGGGGAGCTGTTTTTT. The chain joins TRBV19 to TRBJ2-2, with 8 bases identical to TRBD2. Germline values: CDR1 LNHDA, CDR2 SQIVND (reference sequence). CDR3 size: 16 residues. V shed 5 bases and J 0 bases; nucleotides not matched to a gene: 5.

This rearrangement joins TRBV28 to TRBJ2-7; 10 bases match TRBD1. Germline V gives CDR1 MDHEN, CDR2 SYDVKM. Trimming removed 5 bases from V and 3 bases from J; junction bases left unmatched: 4. The CDR3 has 14 amino acids. The CDR3 is CASSPGQGDYEQYF. Here the CDR3 DNA reads TGTGCCAGCAGTCCCGGACAGGGGGACTACGAGCAGTACTTC.

This rearrangement joins TRBV10-2 to TRBJ2-5, with TRBD2 matching 11 bases. The CDR3 sequence is 15 residues long. After removal of 4 bases from V and 1 base from J, the junction contained 2 bases not matched to a gene. CDR1 and CDR2 from the germline V gene are WSHSY and SAAADI. CDR3 sequence reads: CASSGTSGLQETQYF. In DNA, the CDR3 is TGCGCCAGCAGTGGGACTAGCGGGCTCCAAGAGACCCAGTACTTC.

CDR3 sequence: CASSPGQGYTIYF. In DNA, the CDR3 is TGTGCCAGCAGCCCGGGACAAGGTTACACCATATATTTT. The chain carries TRBV28 and TRBJ1-3; a weak D match, TRBD1 (6 bases). The CDR3 spans 13 residues. The V gene's germline CDR1 is MDHEN and CDR2 SYDVKM. V was cut by 6 bases and J by 8 bases, with 14 bases left in between.

The chain has TRBV5-1 and TRBJ2-5; 10 nucleotides match TRBD2. This CDR3 is built from 17 residues. The germline gives CDR1 SGHRS, CDR2 YFSETQ. Trimming took 0 bases from V and 1 from J; bases not matched to a gene: 6. DNA for the CDR3: TGCGCCAGCAGCTTGGAGGCTAGCGGGAGTGTCCAAGAGACCCAGTACTTC. Translation gives CASSLEASGSVQETQYF.

The V and J genes are TRBV7-9 and TRBJ1-1; 7 bases agree with TRBD1. CDR1 and CDR2 (germline): SEHNR, FQNEAQ (reference sequence). The V gene end was trimmed by 4 bases and the J gene end by 5 bases; junction bases not matched to a gene: 10. The CDR3 extends over 15 amino acids. The CDR3: CASSWTGARGTEAFF. In DNA form, the CDR3 reads TGTGCCAGCAGCTGGACAGGTGCCAGGGGGACTGAAGCTTTCTTT.

The chain employs TRBV6-2 or TRBV6-3 and TRBJ1-1; TRBD1 aligns across 7 bases. The J segment lost 0 bases and the V segment lost 5 bases, leaving 24 bases of the junction unmatched. CDR1 MNHEY and CDR2 SVGEGT come from the germline V gene. The CDR3 runs 21 residues. CDR3 DNA sequence: TGTGCCAGCAGTACTGACAGGGCTTTAGATGGATGGAGGGAAATGAACACTGAAGCTTTCTTT. Translation gives CASSTDRALDGWREMNTEAFF.

CDR3 residues: CASRSSGWAGELFF. CDR3 nucleotides: TGCGCCAGCAGGTCCTCGGGTTGGGCCGGGGAGCTGTTTTTT. The V gene is TRBV5-1, the J gene TRBJ2-2, with D uncertain. This CDR3 is built from 14 residues. V was clipped by 5 bases and J by 6 bases, with 14 bases between them. Germline CDR1 is SGHRS and CDR2 is YFSETQ.

This rearrangement joins TRBV2 to TRBJ2-1, with D unclear. Germline-derived CDR1 and CDR2 are SNHLY and FYNNEI. Trimming shortened V by 4 bases and J by 7 bases, and 8 bases separated the two germline ends. This CDR3 is 12 amino acids long. The CDR3: CASSVSLNEQFF. In DNA, the CDR3 is TGTGCCAGCAGTGTCAGTTTGAATGAGCAGTTCTTC.

This chain uses TRBV13 with TRBJ2-5; possible D gene TRBD2, 6 bases. The CDR3 is 15 amino acids. Germline loops: CDR1 PRHDT, CDR2 FYEKMQ (reference sequence). V lost 2 bases and J lost 3, with 13 bases in between. This CDR3 reads CASSLRTDYEETQYF. The CDR3 bases are TGTGCCAGCAGCTTAAGAACGGACTACGAAGAGACCCAGTACTTC.

This clone is a singleton in its sample. The rearrangement uses TRBV6-1 and TRBJ2-5, with a tentative D call TRBD2 (7 bases). The CDR3 runs 17 residues. With 3 bases removed from V and 5 bases from J, the gap between germline ends came to 22 bases. Germline CDR1 and CDR2: MNHNS and SASEGT. CDR3 nucleotides: TGTGCCAGCAGTGACAGGTCTTCGGGGGGCGCTGAGGAGACCCAGTACTTC. Translating it yields CASSDRSSGGAEETQYF.

The chain is built from TRBV28 and TRBJ2-7; tentatively, D is TRBD1 (6 bases). Trimming took off 6 bases at V and 4 bases at J, with 16 bases between the two ends. Germline-derived CDR1 and CDR2 are MDHEN and SYDVKM. CDR3 size: 14 residues. This CDR3 reads CASRTTGTLYEQYF. The CDR3 nucleotides read TGTGCCAGCAGGACTACAGGGACCTTATACGAGCAGTACTTC.

This sequence joins TRBV7-8 and TRBJ1-2; 7 bases align to TRBD1. V lost 1 base and J lost 4; bases outside the gene matches: 12. Germline V gives CDR1 SGHVS, CDR2 FQNEAQ. The CDR3 contains 17 residues. In DNA, the CDR3 is TGTGCCAGCAGCTTAGGAATACGACAGGGTGGAAGCTATGGCTACACCTTC. As protein: CASSLGIRQGGSYGYTF.

This chain uses TRBV7-3 with TRBJ2-1; the match to TRBD1 covers 7 bases. Germline assignment: CDR1 SGHTA and CDR2 FQGTGA. The CDR3 totals 15 residues. The trim removed 1 base at V and 0 bases at J, leaving 0 bases unmatched. DNA for the CDR3: TGTGCCAGCAGCTTAAACAGGGGCTCCTACAATGAGCAGTTCTTC. Amino acid sequence: CASSLNRGSYNEQFF.

The J gene is TRBJ2-7, the V gene TRBV6-2 or TRBV6-3, with TRBD1 identical over 7 bases. This CDR3 is 14 amino acids long. V dropped 6 bases and J dropped 0; count of bases not matched to a gene: 5. Germline-derived CDR1 and CDR2 are MNHEY and SVGEGT. The DNA for the CDR3 is TGTGCCAGCAGCCCGGGACAGAGCTCCTACGAGCAGTACTTC. Its protein product is CASSPGQSSYEQYF.

The count of this clone is one. The CDR3 region is CASTRTVQLGNEQFF. In nucleotides, the CDR3 is TGCGCCAGCACCAGGACAGTTCAGCTGGGAAATGAGCAGTTCTTC. The V call is TRBV5-1, the J call TRBJ2-1, with a tentative D call TRBD1 (6 bases). Germline values: CDR1 SGHRS, CDR2 YFSETQ. This CDR3 is 15 amino acids long. Trimming took 6 bases from V and 7 from J, leaving 20 bases between them.

This clone was picked up one time. The chain joins TRBV5-1 to TRBJ1-2; 7 positions agree with TRBD1. There are 13 residues in the CDR3. Germline assignment: CDR1 SGHRS and CDR2 YFSETQ. Trimming cost V 4 bases and J 3 bases; bases outside gene matches: 3. Here the CDR3 DNA reads TGCGCCAGCAGCGTTGGGACAGACTATGGCTACACCTTC. As protein: CASSVGTDYGYTF.

The CDR3 loop reads CASSLGTEGVDEQYF. CDR3 nucleotide sequence: TGTGCCAGCAGCTTAGGGACAGAAGGAGTCGACGAGCAGTACTTC. The V call is TRBV5-6, the J call TRBJ2-7; 7 bases agree with TRBD1. V lost 2 bases and J lost 5; bases outside the gene matches: 10. This CDR3 has 15 amino acids. The germline CDR1 and CDR2 sequences are SGHDT and YYEEEE.

This chain links TRBV7-6 with TRBJ2-3; D gene uncertain. Germline CDR1 reads SGHVS; CDR2 reads FNYEAQ. Deletions cut 4 bases from V and 2 bases from J, with 13 bases between. CDR3 length equals 15 residues. The CDR3, as DNA: TGTGCCAGCAGCTCCCCTCGAGGTTTCACAGATACGCAGTATTTT. Amino acid sequence: CASSSPRGFTDTQYF.

The chain links TRBV4-3 to TRBJ2-7, with D unresolved. Germline CDR1 is LGHNA and CDR2 is YSLEER. CDR3 size: 15 residues. The ends were cut back, 0 bases at V and 4 bases at J, with 13 bases in the middle. This chain's CDR3 is CASSQEVEVGYEQYF. DNA for the CDR3: TGCGCCAGCAGCCAAGAAGTAGAGGTCGGGTACGAGCAGTACTTC.

This rearrangement joins TRBV5-6 to TRBJ1-5, with D maybe TRBD1 (6 bases). V gave up 1 base and J gave up 4 bases, with 12 bases separating them. The CDR3 runs to 15 residues. CDR1 is SGHDT and CDR2 is YYEEEE in the germline V gene. The CDR3 DNA reads as TGTGCCAGCAGCTTGAGATCAGGGGTTAATCAGCCCCAGCATTTT. Translating gives CASSLRSGVNQPQHF.

This clone was seen more than once but under ten times. The J gene is TRBJ2-7, the V gene TRBV27; D remains unclear. Germline assignment: CDR1 MNHEY and CDR2 SMNVEV (reference sequence). Trimming stripped 2 bases from V and 2 bases from J, with 10 bases between. The CDR3 has 14 amino acids. DNA for the CDR3: TGTGCCAGCAGTTTAACCCCGACTCCCTACGAGCAGTACTTC. Residues: CASSLTPTPYEQYF.